Here is one TCR beta chain with its context. The sample holds a few counts of this clonotype. This clone's antigen is unknown. No base quality values were provided; no much bigger clone lies one nucleotide off. This sample is drawn from a study of blood T cells in healthy people across ages (dated by TCRdb to about 2015). About the study as a whole: In model experiments, template switching captured about one uniquely barcoded TCR beta cDNA molecule for every two T cells. To track age-related changes in TCR beta repertoire diversity, the study relied on deep sequencing normalized with unique cDNA molecular identifiers. To avoid experimental bias, donors of different ages were distributed randomly across sequencing lanes. Donors were grouped into four age groups: young (average 16 years), middle-aged (roughly 38), aged (roughly 67) and long-lived (around 82). Two additional independent replicas of 1 million unique cDNA reads from the same blood draw were analyzed for two donors (one aged 18 to 30 and one aged 80 or older). The research as a whole found: As age increased, observed TCR beta diversity per million T cells dropped in a roughly linear way, and a significant reduction was already evident by age 40. Estimates of total diversity based on one million sequenced T cells were considered lower bounds and underestimates. Compared with the aged group, the long-lived group had more naive CD4+ T cells, fewer expanded clones and increased TCR diversity, a pattern suggesting age selection. A strong correlation was found between observed TCR beta diversity and the percentage of naive T cells measured by flow cytometry. Because donor CMV infection status was unknown, age-related changes in expanded clonotypes were potentially confounded. Since profiling was done on bulk unsorted PBMCs, naive and antigen-experienced compartments could not be conclusively compared.

The 35 to 40 donors, aged about 6 to 100 years, were systemically healthy Caucasian individuals from Russia. Each donor gave roughly 9 milliliters of peripheral blood, drawn into EDTA-treated Vacutainer tubes. Ficoll-Paque density-gradient centrifugation was used to isolate PBMCs, with at least 6.5 million per sample. Trizol reagent was used to extract total RNA from PBMCs, with at least 6 micrograms per sample. For every donor, flow cytometry on a PBMC aliquot measured the percentage of naive CD45RAhigh/CD27high T cells. V sheds 5 bases and J sheds 2 bases, leaving 12 bases between their ends. Looking up the germline V gene yields CDR1 SQVTM and CDR2 ANQGSEA. The CDR3 has 13 amino acids, counting the end cysteine and phenylalanine. Only the CDR3 part of the read is kept: 39 bases, read in frame from the first base. Library preparation employed 5' RACE. Sequencing took place on an Illumina HiSeq 2500. A second PCR of 7 to 11 cycles was run with a J-beta primer mix and a sample-barcoded 5' primer. Each TCR beta cDNA molecule received a unique molecular identifier from a template-switch 5' adaptor carrying 12 random nucleotides. Each sample yielded at least 2.5 million CDR3-containing paired-end reads. First-strand cDNA synthesis was performed from all RNA using the Mint cDNA synthesis kit, with priming by a TRBC-specific oligonucleotide. All cDNA was treated with uracil-DNA glycosylase and then went through a first 18-cycle PCR with the universal primers M1SS and BC2_uni_R. The source study handled its data this way. Each sample was normalized by randomly selecting 1 million high-quality reads, each carrying a distinct molecular identifier. Instead of being binned into consensus sequences, reads with shared molecular identifiers were discarded. MiTCR, with a Q25 quality threshold and the strictest error-elimination algorithm, was used for CDR3 identification, clonotype clustering and error correction. A nonparametric unseen species model with Euler transformation was used to estimate lower-bound total TCR beta diversity. Starting from the raw public reads, TCRdb applied fastp trimming at Q25, assembled clones with MiXCR and retained in-frame beta chains. Records with the same CDR3 protein are collapsed into one entry carrying the most frequent genes and DNA. TCRdb, not the authors, supplied the V and J calls. The sample contains about 1.4 million distinct CDR3 sequences, almost 60% of them found a single time. Over 5.5% of the sample is held by the ten biggest clonotypes.

Sequencing used blood. This sequence originates from a man younger than 30 in good health. Recombination joined TRBV29-1 with TRBJ1-1; the D gene identity is not certain. The CDR3 region reads CSVYLRPNTEAFF. Read as DNA, the sequence is TGCAGCGTTTACCTGCGTCCCAACACTGAAGCTTTCTTT.